Below are 19 T cell receptor beta chains sequenced from a single sample in a study of technical replicates of blood from a handful of donors. Clones were read by immunoSEQ multiplex PCR, and TCRdb kept only the in-frame ones, dropping some. The data hold roughly 70,000 clones, with approximately 90% observed a single time. Sequenced: PBMCs. Receptors originate from a human donor in good health. Some clones in this sample may be carry-over from other donors' samples.

The chain links TRBV2 to TRBJ2-7, with D maybe TRBD1 (5 bases). Germline assignment: CDR1 SNHLY and CDR2 FYNNEI. V lost 5 bases and J lost 5, with 16 bases in between. The CDR3 has 14 amino acids. The CDR3 DNA reads as TGTGCCAGCAGTTTGACAGTAATAGCTAACGAGCAGTACTTC. Translating it yields CASSLTVIANEQYF.

The J gene is TRBJ2-1, the V gene TRBV7-2; TRBD1 agrees at 10 bases. CDR3 size: 16 residues. With V trimmed by 2 bases and J by 7 bases, 8 bases remained unmatched. CDR1 SGHTA and CDR2 FQGNSA come from the germline V gene. The CDR3 nucleotides read TGTGCCAGCAGCTTAACTGTGGACAGGGGGAATAATGAGCAGTTCTTC. It yields the protein CASSLTVDRGNNEQFF.

V usage is TRBV27 and J usage is TRBJ1-5; D unresolved. The CDR3 is 12 residues long. V was trimmed by 4 bases and J by 9 bases, leaving 10 bases between them. Per germline, CDR1 MNHEY and CDR2 SMNVEV (reference sequence). CDR3 DNA sequence: TGTGCCAGCAGTTACCGTAGCGGGCCCCAGCATTTT. Translated, it gives CASSYRSGPQHF.

The chain employs TRBV7-6 and TRBJ1-6, with TRBD1 matching 8 bases. Losses at the gene ends were 5 bases for V and 7 bases for J; bases not matched to a gene: 7. CDR1 and CDR2 from the germline V gene are SGHVS and FNYEAQ. This CDR3 region has 15 residues. Written as DNA, the CDR3 is TGTGCCAGCAGCCGCACCGCAGGGGGCAATTCACCCCTCCACTTT. This codes for CASSRTAGGNSPLHF.

This chain joins TRBV27 and TRBJ2-7, with 7 nucleotides matching TRBD2. CDR1 is MNHEY, CDR2 SMNVEV, per germline (reference sequence). The CDR3 totals 14 residues. V trimming: 2 bases; J trimming: 2 bases; junction bases outside the gene matches: 3. The CDR3 spells CASSLPGTTYEQYF. CDR3 DNA sequence: TGTGCCAGCAGTTTACCCGGGACTACCTACGAGCAGTACTTC.

The chain has TRBV5-1 and TRBJ1-2, with D uncertain. The CDR3 is 17 residues long. Germline V CDR1 and CDR2: SGHRS, YFSETQ. V gave up 4 bases and J gave up 5 bases, with 24 bases separating them. DNA of the CDR3: TGCGCCAGCAGCCCCCGGGAGGAGGTCACATTGGGGTATGGCTACACCTTC. It specifies CASSPREEVTLGYGYTF.

This sequence joins TRBV7-9 and TRBJ2-7, with a possible D match to TRBD1 (6 bases). Germline V CDR1 and CDR2: SEHNR, FQNEAQ (reference sequence). Trimming left V 5 bases short and J 6 bases short, with 14 bases between. The CDR3 extends over 13 amino acids. The CDR3 is CASSPMTRGEQYF. CDR3 DNA sequence: TGTGCCAGCAGCCCAATGACCAGGGGCGAGCAGTACTTC.

J is TRBJ2-5 and V is TRBV7-2; maybe TRBD2 (5 bases). Trimming removed 2 bases at V and 9 bases at J, with 16 bases between. Per the germline V gene, CDR1 is SGHTA and CDR2 is FQGNSA. CDR3 length: 14 residues. The DNA for the CDR3 is TGTGCCAGCAGCTTACGGGAATCAAGAGAATCCCAGTACTTC. It encodes CASSLRESRESQYF.

The genes are TRBV6-6 and TRBJ1-3, with a possible D match to TRBD1 (5 bases). CDR1 and CDR2 (germline): MNHNY, SVGAGI (reference sequence). V lost 5 bases and J 0 bases, leaving 11 bases between the germline ends. The CDR3 is 15 residues long. CDR3 sequence: CASSLTGTSGNTIYF. The CDR3 region has the DNA TGTGCCAGCAGTCTTACAGGAACCTCTGGAAACACCATATATTTT.

The chain uses TRBV7-2 and TRBJ2-7, with D possibly matching TRBD1 (6 bases). This CDR3 is built from 14 residues. V lost 1 base, J lost 2 bases, and 9 bases lay in between. The germline CDR1 and CDR2 sequences are SGHTA and FQGNSA. CDR3 sequence: CASSLGQGTYEQYF. In nucleotides, the CDR3 is TGTGCCAGCAGCTTAGGTCAGGGGACCTACGAGCAGTACTTC.

The CDR3 bases are TGTGCCAGCAGCTTGGGGACACCCACAGATACGCAGTATTTT. Translation: CASSLGTPTDTQYF. V usage is TRBV7-7 and J usage is TRBJ2-3, with D tentatively TRBD1 (6 bases). Trimming left V 3 bases short and J 2 bases short, with 9 bases between. The CDR3 is made up of 14 amino acids. The germline gives CDR1 SSHAT, CDR2 FNYEAQ (reference sequence).

The chain recombines TRBV12-5 with TRBJ2-5; tentative D call: TRBD1 (6 bases). Trimming took off 5 bases at V and 5 bases at J, with 18 bases between the two ends. Germline V CDR1 and CDR2: LGHNT, FRNRAP. This CDR3 has 15 residues. This chain's CDR3 is CASGSHPGVEETQYF. The CDR3 region has the DNA TGTGCTAGTGGTAGCCATCCAGGGGTCGAGGAGACCCAGTACTTC.

This rearrangement joins TRBV5-1 to TRBJ2-7, with D perhaps TRBD2 (6 bases). V was pared by 4 bases and J by 3 bases, with 14 bases between. Germline loops: CDR1 SGHRS, CDR2 YFSETQ. The CDR3 extends over 14 amino acids. This chain's CDR3 is CASSIPSALYEQYF. As DNA, the CDR3 is TGCGCCAGCAGCATACCTAGCGCTCTCTACGAGCAGTACTTC.

V is TRBV7-3 and J is TRBJ1-2, with 8 bases that match TRBD1. The germline V gene encodes CDR1 SGHTA and CDR2 FQGTGA. V lost 5 bases and J lost 1; bases outside the gene matches: 6. The CDR3 sequence is 15 residues long. In DNA, the CDR3 is TGTGCCAGCAGCGCGACAGGGGAGGTTAACTATGGCTACACCTTC. Amino acid sequence: CASSATGEVNYGYTF.

The chain links TRBV9 to TRBJ1-3; D gene ambiguous. The CDR3 totals 15 residues. CDR1 is SGDLS, CDR2 YYNGEE, per germline. V was cut by 0 bases and J by 0 bases, with 7 bases left in between. This CDR3 is CASSVDSSSGNTIYF. The CDR3 bases are TGTGCCAGCAGCGTAGACTCGAGCTCTGGAAACACCATATATTTT.

Judged by abundance, this clone is medium-sized (0.01 to 0.1%). The gene calls are TRBV4-2 and TRBJ1-1; no clear D gene. With 1 base removed from V and 0 bases from J, the gap between germline ends came to 12 bases. The CDR3 is 16 amino acids. CDR1 LGHNA and CDR2 YNFKEQ come from the germline V gene. CDR3 loop: CASSQGGQDMNTEAFF. CDR3 bases: TGTGCCAGCAGCCAAGGAGGGCAAGACATGAACACTGAAGCTTTCTTT.

V gene TRBV4-3 combines with J gene TRBJ2-2, with 7 bases aligning to TRBD1. The germline V gene encodes CDR1 LGHNA and CDR2 YSLEER. J was trimmed by 7 bases and V by 4 bases; bases with no gene match: 6. This CDR3 contains 14 residues. CDR3 bases: TGCGCCAGCAGCCGGGACAGAGATCTCGGGGAGCTGTTTTTT. Its translation is CASSRDRDLGELFF.

The DNA of the CDR3 is TGTGTCAGAAGCTTTCGGACAGGGGGCTGTTATAATTCACCCCTCCACTTT. Translated: CVRSFRTGGCYNSPLHF. The rearrangement links TRBV7-5 to TRBJ1-6; the table's D call of TRBD1 was not tested on the DNA. TRBV7-5 is deemed a pseudogene. The CDR3 contains 17 residues.

The rearrangement joins TRBV4-1 to TRBJ1-1; 7 bases are shared with TRBD1. V lost 1 base and J lost 3; bases outside the gene matches: 2. The germline gives CDR1 MGHRA, CDR2 YSYEKL. The CDR3 is 14 residues long. The DNA of the CDR3 is TGCGCCAGCAGCCAAGGACAGGGCTACACTGAAGCTTTCTTT. This translates into CASSQGQGYTEAFF.